The 29 T cell receptor beta chains given below trace back to one sample, sequenced in a study of CD8 T cells in Susac syndrome. RNA was extracted with the RNeasy kit, and a quantity of 0.5 to 1 ug was reverse transcribed using random hexamers. A single record per CDR3 protein comes from TCRdb applying MiXCR to the immunoSEQ multiplex PCR reads. The sample consists of approximately 300,000 distinct CDR3 sequences, 85% of them appearing once. The specimen sequenced was CD8+ T cells from PBMCs. The receptor set was obtained from a human donor with multiple sclerosis.

This clonotype appeared a single time. The V gene is TRBV29-1, the J gene TRBJ2-2; 7 positions agree with TRBD2. V shed 7 bases and J 1 base; nucleotides not matched to a gene: 3. Germline V lookup: CDR1 SQVTM, CDR2 ANQGSEA. The CDR3 is 13 residues long. CDR3 in DNA: TGCAGCGGACTAGCAGAGAACACCGGGGAGCTGTTTTTT. It codes for CSGLAENTGELFF.

This clonotype was observed once. The CDR3 DNA sequence: TGTGCCAGCAGTTTAACGGGGTACTATGGCTACACCTTC. As protein: CASSLTGYYGYTF. The chain combines TRBV27 with TRBJ1-2; no firm D call. This CDR3 has 13 amino acids. Trimming cost V 2 bases and J 3 bases, with 7 bases left between them. The germline CDR1 and CDR2 sequences are MNHEY and SMNVEV (reference sequence).

The chain carries TRBV28 and TRBJ2-7; D assignment may be TRBD1 or TRBD2 (5 bases each). CDR3 length equals 15 residues. Germline CDR1 reads MDHEN; CDR2 reads SYDVKM. Trimming pared 5 bases from V and 3 bases from J, leaving 17 bases between. The CDR3 region is CASSQGRYLLYEQYF. The CDR3, as DNA: TGTGCCAGCAGTCAGGGACGATACTTGCTCTACGAGCAGTACTTC.

This chain connects TRBV9 to TRBJ1-3, with unresolved D. V was pared by 0 bases and J by 0 bases, with 4 bases between. CDR3 size: 14 residues. Germline loops: CDR1 SGDLS, CDR2 YYNGEE. DNA for the CDR3: TGTGCCAGCAGCGTAGGTCACTCTGGAAACACCATATATTTT. The encoded protein is CASSVGHSGNTIYF. Complete variable domain (other parts from reference TRBV9 and TRBJ1-3): DSGVTQTPKHLITATGQRVTLRCSPRSGDLSVYWYQQSLDQGLQFLIQYYNGEERAKGNILERFSAQQFPDLHSELNLSSLELGDSALYFCASSVGHSGNTIYFGEGSWLTVV.

The chain employs TRBV7-9 and TRBJ2-3, with 8 bases aligning to TRBD2. CDR3 size: 15 residues. Germline CDR1 is SEHNR and CDR2 is FQNEAQ (reference sequence). J was trimmed by 6 bases and V by 0 bases; bases with no gene match: 5. In DNA form, the CDR3 reads TGTGCCAGCAGCTTAGCCGGTAGCGGGGAGGATACGCAGTATTTT. Protein sequence: CASSLAGSGEDTQYF.

V is TRBV7-3 and J is TRBJ2-1; D may be TRBD1 or TRBD2 (5 bases each). There are 16 residues in the CDR3. The germline CDR1 and CDR2 sequences are SGHTA and FQGTGA. V lost 5 bases to trimming and J lost 3 bases, with 17 bases between them. For the CDR3, the DNA is TGTGCCAGCAGCCCCGGGGTAGGGGTGTTCTACAATGAGCAGTTCTTC. Its protein product is CASSPGVGVFYNEQFF.

For the CDR3, the DNA is TGCAGTGCTAGAAGGGGAGAGGGGGAGCAGTACTTC. Its translation is CSARRGEGEQYF. The J gene is TRBJ2-7, the V gene TRBV20-1; D could derive from TRBD1 or TRBD2 (5 bases each). Trimming took off 2 bases at V and 7 bases at J, with 12 bases between the two ends. Germline CDR1 reads DFQATT; CDR2 reads SNEGSKA (reference sequence). The CDR3 covers 12 residues.

The V and J genes are TRBV7-8 and TRBJ2-1; 8 bases map to TRBD2. The germline gives CDR1 SGHVS, CDR2 FQNEAQ. V was pared by 6 bases and J by 6 bases, with 13 bases of the junction left unmatched. The CDR3 covers 16 residues. The CDR3 DNA reads as TGTGCCAGCAGGGGGGGGGCACTAGCGGACTTCAATGAGCAGTTCTTC. Protein: CASRGGALADFNEQFF.

J is TRBJ2-1 and V is TRBV27; the match to TRBD2 covers 8 bases. Germline V gene sequence: CDR1 MNHEY, CDR2 SMNVEV (reference sequence). The CDR3 loop spans 20 amino acids. The V gene end was trimmed by 3 bases and the J gene end by 0 bases; junction bases not matched to a gene: 16. Written as DNA, the CDR3 is TGTGCCAGCAGTTTTGAACTAGCGGCCGATCCCGCGGGCTCCTACAATGAGCAGTTCTTC. This encodes CASSFELAADPAGSYNEQFF.

This chain links TRBV10-3 with TRBJ1-5; D is uncertain. From germline, CDR1 is ENHRY and CDR2 SYGVKD. V was shortened by 10 bases and J by 3 bases, with 16 bases between the two germline ends. The CDR3 runs to 14 residues. DNA for the CDR3: TGTGCCACCTCCCCCCCGGGATACAATCAGCCCCAGCATTTT. Protein product: CATSPPGYNQPQHF.

The chain links TRBV7-6 to TRBJ2-7, with 8 bases identical to TRBD2. CDR3 length: 14 amino acids. V was pared by 5 bases and J by 5 bases, with 8 bases of the junction left unmatched. Germline V gene lookup returns CDR1 SGHVS and CDR2 FNYEAQ. The DNA of the CDR3 is TGTGCCAGCAGCAGGACTAAACTAGCGGACGAGCAGTACTTC. Translation gives CASSRTKLADEQYF.

The chain joins TRBV2 to TRBJ1-2; D is ambiguous. The germline gives CDR1 SNHLY, CDR2 FYNNEI. The CDR3 totals 15 residues. The V gene lost 1 base and the J gene lost 2 bases, with 11 bases spanning the gap. CDR3 nucleotide sequence: TGTGCCAGCAGTGAAGGGCAGACCCCCAACTATGGCTACACCTTC. Its protein is CASSEGQTPNYGYTF.

The rearrangement uses TRBV7-3 and TRBJ2-6; TRBD1 matches 8 bases. The CDR3 extends over 17 amino acids. Germline CDR1 SGHTA, CDR2 FQGTGA. After removal of 5 bases from V and 4 bases from J, the junction contained 10 bases not matched to a gene. CDR3 nucleotides: TGTGCCAGCAGCAAGGACAGGGCGGACGCCGGGGCCAACGTCCTGACTTTC. Its protein product is CASSKDRADAGANVLTF.

The rearrangement uses TRBV7-2 and TRBJ2-1, with TRBD2 identical over 14 bases. The V segment lost 4 bases and the J segment 6 bases; nucleotides outside the gene matches: 8. CDR1 SGHTA and CDR2 FQGNSA come from the germline V gene. CDR3 length: 17 residues. The CDR3 region has the DNA TGTGCCAGCAGCTCCTGGGGACTAGCGGGAGAAGGCAATGAGCAGTTCTTC. Encoded protein: CASSSWGLAGEGNEQFF. Filled out from reference TRBV7-2 and TRBJ2-1, the complete variable domain reads GAGVSQSPSNKVTEKGKDVELRCDPISGHTALYWYRQSLGQGLEFLIYFQGNSAPDKSGLPSDRFSAERTGGSVSTLTIQRTQQEDSAVYLCASSSWGLAGEGNEQFFGPGTRLTVL.

As DNA, the CDR3 is TGTGCCAGCAGCCGACTTTACCGGGGCGATAACTATGGCTACACCTTC. Translated: CASSRLYRGDNYGYTF. The chain has TRBV12-3 or TRBV12-4 and TRBJ1-2; weak D call: TRBD1 (5 bases). The CDR3 totals 16 residues. The V and J ends lost 6 bases and 1 base respectively, with 18 bases between them.

The V gene is TRBV27, the J gene TRBJ2-1, with D perhaps assigned TRBD1 or TRBD2 (5 bases each). This CDR3 has 15 residues. The germline V and J ends were trimmed by 3 bases and 0 bases, with 9 bases remaining between them. Germline V gives CDR1 MNHEY, CDR2 SMNVEV (reference sequence). The CDR3 region is CASSFGTGSYNEQFF. For the CDR3, the DNA is TGTGCCAGCAGTTTCGGGACCGGCTCCTACAATGAGCAGTTCTTC.

This chain connects TRBV28 to TRBJ1-5; no clear D. The CDR3 totals 10 residues. V was cut by 7 bases and J by 9 bases, with 7 bases left in between. CDR1 is MDHEN and CDR2 is SYDVKM in the germline V gene. CDR3 sequence: CASNERPQHF. The CDR3 DNA follows: TGTGCCAGCAACGAGCGGCCCCAGCATTTT.

The chain recombines TRBV15 with TRBJ2-3; 8 positions agree with TRBD1. This CDR3 has 18 amino acids. After removal of 0 bases from V and 3 bases from J, the junction contained 11 bases not matched to a gene. Germline assignment: CDR1 LNHNV and CDR2 YYDKDF (reference sequence). The CDR3, as DNA: TGTGCCACCAGCAGAGATGAGGGGACAGGTTCTTGGACAGATACGCAGTATTTT. Translated: CATSRDEGTGSWTDTQYF. The entire variable domain, with the rest obtained from reference TRBV15 and TRBJ2-3, is as follows: DAMVIQNPRYQVTQFGKPVTLSCSQTLNHNVMYWYQQKSSQAPKLLFHYYDKDFNNEADTPDNFQSRRPNTSFCFLDIRSPGLGDTAMYLCATSRDEGTGSWTDTQYFGPGTRLTVL.

This clonotype has a handful of counts. V gene TRBV6-5 combines with J gene TRBJ2-5; unclear D gene. This CDR3 comprises 14 residues. Germline V CDR1 and CDR2: MNHEY, SVGAGI. Trimming left V 0 bases short and J 2 bases short, with 7 bases between. The CDR3 here is CASSYSMSQETQYF. Written as DNA, the CDR3 is TGTGCCAGCAGTTACTCGATGAGTCAAGAGACCCAGTACTTC.

The J gene is TRBJ2-4, the V gene TRBV9; D is possibly TRBD2 (6 bases). The germline gives CDR1 SGDLS, CDR2 YYNGEE. The V end lost 3 bases, the J end lost 7 bases, and 14 bases lay between the germline ends. The CDR3 is 14 residues long. CDR3 sequence: CASSGREWRNIQYF. For the CDR3, the DNA is TGTGCCAGCAGCGGACGGGAGTGGCGGAACATTCAGTACTTC. Full variable domain (missing parts from reference TRBV9 and TRBJ2-4): DSGVTQTPKHLITATGQRVTLRCSPRSGDLSVYWYQQSLDQGLQFLIQYYNGEERAKGNILERFSAQQFPDLHSELNLSSLELGDSALYFCASSGREWRNIQYFGAGTRLSVL.

The rearrangement joins TRBV6-1 to TRBJ1-1, with TRBD1 as a possible D gene (6 bases). The CDR3 sequence is 15 residues long. In germline, CDR1 is MNHNS, CDR2 SASEGT. Trimming shortened V by 2 bases and J by 0 bases, and 10 bases separated the two germline ends. Here the CDR3 reads CASSERDNMNTEAFF. The CDR3 DNA reads TGTGCCAGCAGTGAACGGGACAACATGAACACTGAAGCTTTCTTT.

This CDR3 is CASSQEFVGYEQYF. The CDR3 nucleotides read TGCGCCAGCAGCCAAGAGTTTGTGGGCTACGAGCAGTACTTC. This sequence joins TRBV4-1 and TRBJ2-7; D remains unclear. Trimming pared 0 bases from V and 3 bases from J, leaving 9 bases between. Germline lookup yields CDR1 MGHRA and CDR2 YSYEKL. The CDR3 totals 14 residues.

CDR3 sequence reads: CASSSGLAQRGYF. Here the CDR3 DNA reads TGTGCCAGCAGCTCTGGACTAGCTCAAAGAGGGTACTTC. The rearrangement joins TRBV7-9 to TRBJ2-7, with 8 bases aligning to TRBD2. After removal of 4 bases from V and 12 bases from J, the junction contained 11 bases not matched to a gene. The germline CDR1 and CDR2 sequences are SEHNR and FQNEAQ (reference sequence). The CDR3 sequence is 13 residues long.

This rearrangement joins TRBV28 to TRBJ2-1, with 7 nucleotides matching TRBD2. V dropped 7 bases and J dropped 7; count of bases not matched to a gene: 13. This CDR3 region has 15 residues. Per germline, CDR1 MDHEN and CDR2 SYDVKM. The CDR3 nucleotides are TGTGCCAGCACCACTAGCGTTTCCTGGGGTAATGAGCAGTTCTTC. Its protein product is CASTTSVSWGNEQFF.

This chain uses TRBV29-1 with TRBJ1-2; 12 bases align to TRBD1. The V gene end was trimmed by 3 bases and the J gene end by 2 bases; junction bases not matched to a gene: 7. Germline V CDR1 and CDR2: SQVTM, ANQGSEA. CDR3 length: 16 amino acids. CDR3 residues: CSVEGQGARANYGYTF. CDR3 nucleotide sequence: TGCAGCGTTGAGGGACAGGGGGCGAGAGCGAACTATGGCTACACCTTC.

This clonotype was seen just once. The junction and the germline gene differ at one end; a read error may be behind it. This chain uses TRBV15 with TRBJ1-3; D is ambiguous. The CDR3 is made up of 19 amino acids. Germline V CDR1 and CDR2: LNHNV, YYDKDF (reference sequence). CDR3 DNA sequence: TGTGCCACCAGTAGAGGTGTTCGGGCCATATTGAGCTCTGGAAACACCATATATTTT. Its translation: CATSRGVRAILSSGNTIYF.

V is TRBV7-9 and J is TRBJ1-2; a weak D match, TRBD1 (5 bases). Germline V gene sequence: CDR1 SEHNR, CDR2 FQNEAQ (reference sequence). The CDR3 spans 15 residues. The V and J ends lost 5 bases and 5 bases respectively, with 18 bases between them. CDR3 coding DNA: TGTGCCAGCAGCGTGATGCAGGGCCCCGGATATGGCTACACCTTC. Translation gives CASSVMQGPGYGYTF.

This clonotype was picked up a small number of times. The genes are TRBV7-9 and TRBJ2-7; 10 positions agree with TRBD1. V shed 4 bases and J 3 bases; nucleotides not matched to a gene: 3. Germline CDR1 is SEHNR and CDR2 is FQNEAQ (reference sequence). The CDR3 is 14 amino acids. DNA for the CDR3: TGTGCCAGCAGCTCCGGGACAGGGGACTACGAGCAGTACTTC. Amino acids: CASSSGTGDYEQYF.

The gene calls are TRBV28 and TRBJ1-5, with D possibly matching TRBD1 (5 bases). V lost 8 bases to trimming and J lost 6 bases, with 26 bases between them. Per germline, CDR1 MDHEN and CDR2 SYDVKM. This CDR3 is 17 amino acids long. CDR3 amino acids: CASSTYRSDSKIQPQHF. The CDR3, as DNA: TGTGCCAGCTCTACTTACAGGTCGGACTCCAAAATTCAGCCCCAGCATTTT.